The TCR beta chain described here comes from a study of CD8 T cells in Susac syndrome. Study information: Sequencing included Susac syndrome patients, 5 or 6 of them with active disease and roughly 8 in remission. The study, taken as a whole, reports: Individuals included in the TCR sequencing and HLA analysis were acknowledged by the study to be relatively few in number. The Susac syndrome CD4+ T cell repertoires displayed no clonal expansion.

About 0.5 to 1 ug RNA was reverse transcribed with random hexamers. The immunoSEQ assay covered 54 Vbeta and 13 Jbeta segments for CDR3. MiXCR, applied by TCRdb to the immunoSEQ multiplex PCR reads, yields one record per CDR3 protein. This table holds some 240,000 distinct CDR3 sequences, roughly 95% found once. The germline V gene encodes CDR1 SGHTA and CDR2 FQGTGA. The CDR3 sequence is 13 residues long. Trimming stripped 0 bases from V and 8 bases from J, with 10 bases between. As concerns this clonotype: What it recognizes is unknown.

V is TRBV7-3 and J is TRBJ1-2; tentatively, D is TRBD1 (6 bases). This sequence was found in a human donor with Susac syndrome. Sequencing was done on a sample of CD4+ T cells from PBMCs. This CDR3 is CASSLTSGVGYTF. The CDR3 DNA reads TGTGCCAGCAGCTTAACGTCAGGGGTGGGCTACACCTTC.